The entry below gives a single T cell receptor beta chain sequence along with its context. The antigen is undetermined. Healthy individuals who donated bone marrow served as the donors. This specimen comes from a study of cytomegalovirus exposure and HLA in healthy donors. Findings and limits, study-wide: What a later analysis showed was that several of the most significant clusters appeared linked to common viral pathogens. Presence/absence analyses took donor sequencing depth as roughly uniform. According to the study, roughly 160 TCR beta chains were cytomegalovirus-associated.

Use of 60 Vbeta and 13 Jbeta primers characterized the PCR. The table came from immunoSEQ multiplex PCR; TCRdb's copy has only in-frame clones and leaves some out. Here the sample spans 90,000 to 130,000 clones, around three quarters being singletons. What was sequenced was PBMCs. This clonotype was obtained from a man aged 25 to 40 in good health and CMV-seropositive.

CDR3 sequence reads: CASSLRLAGASYNEQFF. CDR3 nucleotide sequence: TGTGCCAGCAGCCTACGATTAGCGGGGGCCTCCTACAATGAGCAGTTCTTC. V and J are TRBV4-2 and TRBJ2-1; 9 nucleotides line up with TRBD2. With V trimmed by 4 bases and J by 0 bases, 7 bases remained unmatched. Germline-derived CDR1 and CDR2 are LGHNA and YNFKEQ. The CDR3 extends over 17 amino acids.